A selection of T cell receptor beta chains follows, all from one sample in a study of OX40 agonist ivuxolimab in advanced cancers. The repertoire was sequenced with immunoSEQ multiplex PCR; TCRdb's copy has only in-frame clones and lacks some. The sample comprises some 78,000 clones, more than 75% of which are singletons, and under 0.6% rests with the top ten. The sample here was CD4+ or CD8+ T cells sorted from blood, taken in a trial of the OX40 agonist ivuxolimab. Receptors were obtained from an adult with an advanced solid tumor such as melanoma, head and neck, liver or kidney cancer. Both conserved end residues are part of each CDR3. D genes are given only for firm matches. Clone size is stated in some rows and not others, as once, few, many or a class when expanded.

D: TRBD1
size: .
J: TRBJ1-5
V: TRBV2
CDR3: CASNTKPGTGLQPQHF
DNA: TGTGCCAGCAACACGAAACCCGGGACAGGCTTGCAGCCCCAGCATTTT

D: .
size: .
J: TRBJ1-2
V: TRBV5-4
CDR3: CASSFEVPNYGYTF
DNA: TGTGCCAGCAGCTTTGAGGTACCGAACTATGGCTACACCTTC

D: .
size: .
J: TRBJ1-4
V: TRBV18
CDR3: CASSPRDSVEKLFF
DNA: TGTGCCAGCTCACCACGGGATTCGGTGGAAAAACTGTTTTTT

D: .
size: once
J: TRBJ1-6
V: TRBV18
CDR3: CASSQGQIRPNRGSPLHF
DNA: TGTGCCAGCTCACAGGGGCAAATCAGGCCCAACCGGGGTTCACCCCTCCACTTT

D: .
size: .
J: TRBJ2-1
V: TRBV5-1
CDR3: CASSLVVTGGNEQFF
DNA: TGCGCCAGCAGCTTGGTTGTGACAGGTGGAAATGAGCAGTTCTTC

D: TRBD1
size: .
J: TRBJ1-4
V: TRBV28
CDR3: CASSSRQGGEKLFF
DNA: TGTGCCAGCAGTAGTAGACAGGGTGGTGAAAAACTGTTTTTT

D: .
size: .
J: TRBJ2-5
V: TRBV11-2
CDR3: CASSLSRVETQYF
DNA: TGTGCCAGCAGCTTATCCAGGGTAGAGACCCAGTACTTC

D: .
size: .
J: TRBJ1-4
V: TRBV11-2
CDR3: CASRRGPINEKLFF
DNA: TGTGCCAGCAGGCGAGGACCGATAAATGAAAAACTGTTTTTT

D: TRBD1
size: .
J: TRBJ1-1
V: TRBV4-1
CDR3: CASSQGSGTGMNTEAFF
DNA: TGCGCCAGCAGCCAAGGCTCCGGGACAGGAATGAACACTGAAGCTTTCTTT

D: TRBD1
size: .
J: TRBJ1-2
V: TRBV29-1
CDR3: CSVRPRDRPFTNYGYTF
DNA: TGCAGCGTGCGTCCCCGGGACAGACCTTTTACTAACTATGGCTACACCTTC

D: TRBD2
size: .
J: TRBJ2-1
V: TRBV10-3
CDR3: CAISSGGVSYNEQFF
DNA: TGTGCCATCAGTAGCGGGGGAGTCTCCTACAATGAGCAGTTCTTC

D: .
size: .
J: TRBJ2-1
V: TRBV4-1
CDR3: CASSLAPTAYNEQFF
DNA: TGCGCCAGCAGCTTAGCCCCGACAGCCTACAATGAGCAGTTCTTC

D: TRBD2
size: .
J: TRBJ2-1
V: TRBV15
CDR3: CATSREGGNYNEQFF
DNA: TGTGCCACCAGCAGAGAGGGGGGGAACTACAATGAGCAGTTCTTC

D: .
size: .
J: TRBJ2-1
V: TRBV5-1
CDR3: CASSLFSESNEQFF
DNA: TGCGCCAGCAGCTTGTTCTCTGAGTCCAATGAGCAGTTCTTC

D: TRBD1
size: .
J: TRBJ1-4
V: TRBV10-3
CDR3: CAISEGQGRGDEKLFF
DNA: TGTGCCATCAGTGAGGGACAGGGTAGGGGGGACGAAAAACTGTTTTTT

D: TRBD1
size: .
J: TRBJ1-2
V: TRBV18
CDR3: CASSLYPAGTGVGGYTF
DNA: TGTGCCAGCTCACTGTACCCCGCAGGCACAGGGGTTGGCGGCTACACCTTC

D: TRBD1
size: .
J: TRBJ1-1
V: TRBV29-1
CDR3: CSVRAGGTGATEAFF
DNA: TGCAGCGTTCGTGCTGGCGGGACAGGGGCCACTGAAGCTTTCTTT

D: .
size: .
J: TRBJ2-7
V: TRBV6-4
CDR3: CASRGGRSYEQYF
DNA: TGTGCCAGCCGGGGCGGACGGAGCTACGAGCAGTACTTC

D: TRBD2
size: .
J: TRBJ2-1
V: TRBV7-9
CDR3: CASSLRTSGYNEQFF
DNA: TGTGCCAGCAGCTTACGGACTAGCGGTTACAATGAGCAGTTCTTC

D: .
size: .
J: TRBJ2-7
V: TRBV6-7
CDR3: CASYYVFYEQYF
DNA: TGTGCCAGCTATTATGTCTTCTACGAGCAGTACTTC

D: .
size: .
J: TRBJ2-7
V: TRBV6-6
CDR3: CASSYSRSPYEQYF
DNA: TGTGCCAGCAGTTACTCGCGCAGTCCCTACGAGCAGTACTTC

D: .
size: .
J: TRBJ2-3
V: TRBV6-5
CDR3: CASSQDRSTDTQYF
DNA: TGTGCCAGCAGCCAAGACAGGAGCACAGATACGCAGTATTTT

D: TRBD1
size: .
J: TRBJ2-5
V: TRBV6-1
CDR3: CASRSRQGLVETQYF
DNA: TGTGCCAGCAGAAGTAGACAGGGTCTTGTAGAGACCCAGTACTTC

D: .
size: .
J: TRBJ2-3
V: TRBV4-2
CDR3: CASSTRGITDTQYF
DNA: TGTGCCAGCAGTACTAGGGGCATCACAGATACGCAGTATTTT

D: .
size: .
J: TRBJ1-2
V: TRBV18
CDR3: CASSPGTENYGYTF
DNA: TGTGCCAGCTCACCCGGGACGGAGAACTATGGCTACACCTTC

D: TRBD1
size: .
J: TRBJ1-1
V: TRBV14
CDR3: CASSQGAGTGGTEAFF
DNA: TGTGCCAGCAGCCAAGGGGCAGGGACAGGGGGCACTGAAGCTTTCTTT

D: TRBD2
size: .
J: TRBJ2-7
V: TRBV2
CDR3: CATLTSGGPAREQYF
DNA: TGTGCCACCTTGACTAGCGGGGGGCCCGCTCGTGAGCAGTACTTC

D: .
size: .
J: TRBJ1-6
V: TRBV28
CDR3: CASSLQGLGSPLHF
DNA: TGTGCCAGCAGTTTGCAGGGTCTGGGTTCACCCCTCCACTTT

D: TRBD1
size: .
J: TRBJ1-3
V: TRBV6-6
CDR3: CASNKDRGGGNTIYF
DNA: TGTGCCAGCAACAAAGACAGGGGCGGTGGAAACACCATATATTTT

D: .
size: few
J: TRBJ1-2
V: TRBV29-1
CDR3: CSVATTLYGYTF
DNA: TGCAGCGTTGCCACGACCCTATATGGCTACACCTTC

D: TRBD1
size: .
J: TRBJ2-5
V: TRBV11-2
CDR3: CASSLSPVEGGAETQYF
DNA: TGTGCCAGCAGCTTAAGCCCAGTGGAAGGGGGCGCGGAGACCCAGTACTTC

D: .
size: .
J: TRBJ1-5
V: TRBV7-8
CDR3: CASSPQPGWQDQPQHF
DNA: TGTGCCAGCAGCCCCCAGCCAGGGTGGCAGGATCAGCCCCAGCATTTT

D: .
size: .
J: TRBJ2-2
V: TRBV6-5
CDR3: CASTGELFF
DNA: TGTGCCAGCACCGGGGAGCTGTTTTTT

D: TRBD1
size: .
J: TRBJ1-1
V: TRBV7-6
CDR3: CASSLRDRRYMNTEAFF
DNA: TGTGCCAGCAGCTTAAGGGACAGAAGATACATGAACACTGAAGCTTTCTTT

D: .
size: .
J: TRBJ2-2
V: TRBV5-1
CDR3: CASSLGLGDTGELFF
DNA: TGCGCCAGCAGCTTGGGACTAGGGGACACCGGGGAGCTGTTTTTT

D: .
size: .
J: TRBJ1-2
V: TRBV6-1
CDR3: CAQQQDGPPYGYTF
DNA: TGTGCCCAACAGCAGGACGGCCCCCCCTATGGCTACACCTTC

D: .
size: .
J: TRBJ2-5
V: TRBV5-1
CDR3: CASSYKETQYF
DNA: TGCGCCAGCAGCTACAAAGAGACCCAGTACTTC

D: TRBD1
size: .
J: TRBJ1-5
V: TRBV19
CDR3: CASSGGQAFSLPQHF
DNA: TGTGCCAGTAGCGGCGGACAGGCCTTTAGTTTGCCCCAGCATTTT

D: .
size: .
J: TRBJ1-5
V: TRBV6-5
CDR3: CASSRGGDQPQHF
DNA: TGTGCCAGCAGCCGGGGAGGGGATCAGCCCCAGCATTTT

D: .
size: .
J: TRBJ1-2
V: TRBV19
CDR3: CASSIGGQTIYGYTF
DNA: TGTGCCAGTAGTATCGGAGGCCAGACGATCTATGGCTACACCTTC

D: .
size: .
J: TRBJ1-5
V: TRBV7-9
CDR3: CASSQAEREDQPQHF
DNA: TGTGCCAGCAGCCAGGCTGAAAGGGAAGATCAGCCCCAGCATTTT

D: .
size: .
J: TRBJ2-1
V: TRBV7-9
CDR3: CASSEGEVNSAQFF
DNA: TGTGCCAGCAGCGAGGGGGAGGTCAACAGTGCGCAGTTCTTC

D: TRBD1
size: .
J: TRBJ2-1
V: TRBV2
CDR3: CASNERDRQRDEQFF
DNA: TGTGCCAGCAATGAAAGGGACAGGCAGAGAGATGAGCAGTTCTTC

D: .
size: .
J: TRBJ2-3
V: TRBV6-6
CDR3: CASSSSGDTQYF
DNA: TGTGCCAGCAGTTCTAGTGGAGATACGCAGTATTTT

D: .
size: .
J: TRBJ1-6
V: TRBV11-2
CDR3: CASSPDRFYNSPLHF
DNA: TGTGCCAGCAGCCCCGATCGATTTTATAATTCACCCCTCCACTTT

D: .
size: .
J: TRBJ2-2
V: TRBV5-1
CDR3: CASSSPSFLSGELFF
DNA: TGCGCCAGCAGCAGCCCTAGTTTCCTCTCCGGGGAGCTGTTTTTT